The 26 T cell receptor beta chains in this list originate from one sample, sequenced in a study of control samples from healthy donors and cancer patients. Only in-frame clones appear in the TCRdb table, and some are missing; sequencing was by immunoSEQ multiplex PCR. The sample lists about 130,000 clones, roughly 90% occurring once. Sequenced sample: blood. These receptor sequences come from a young man in good health.

This sequence joins TRBV7-6 and TRBJ2-3, with 10 bases matching TRBD1. J lost 3 bases, V lost 5 bases, and 8 bases had no gene match. The CDR3 consists of 16 residues. Germline CDR1 SGHVS, CDR2 FNYEAQ. The DNA for the CDR3 is TGTGCCAGCAGCCCCCGGGACAGGGGTGGGACAGATACGCAGTATTTT. The encoded protein is CASSPRDRGGTDTQYF.

The V call is TRBV7-7, the J call TRBJ1-1, with unresolved D. Per the germline V gene, CDR1 is SSHAT and CDR2 is FNYEAQ (reference sequence). The CDR3 covers 13 residues. V dropped 5 bases and J dropped 1 base, with 8 bases sitting between them. The CDR3 sequence is CASSLDKNTEAFF. In DNA form, the CDR3 reads TGTGCCAGCAGCCTCGACAAGAACACTGAAGCTTTCTTT.

This rearrangement joins TRBV5-5 to TRBJ1-2; D gene ambiguous. Trimming removed 5 bases at V and 4 bases at J, with 12 bases between. CDR1 and CDR2 (germline): SGHKS, YYEKEE (reference sequence). The CDR3 extends over 13 amino acids. CDR3 sequence: CASRAVEGYGYTF. The CDR3 DNA reads as TGTGCCAGCAGGGCGGTTGAGGGCTATGGCTACACCTTC.

The gene calls are TRBV9 and TRBJ2-3; 7 bases fit TRBD1. Germline V gene data show CDR1 as SGDLS and CDR2 as YYNGEE. This CDR3 region has 14 residues. Trimming at V came to 0 bases and at J to 4 bases, leaving 2 bases not matched to a gene. The CDR3 DNA reads TGTGCCAGCAGCGTAGAGACAGGGTCAGATACGCAGTATTTT. This translates into CASSVETGSDTQYF.

This chain uses TRBV12-5 with TRBJ2-5, with 9 bases fitting TRBD1. The J segment lost 5 bases and the V segment lost 3 bases, leaving 16 bases of the junction unmatched. Germline CDR1 reads LGHNT; CDR2 reads FRNRAP. There are 18 residues in the CDR3. CDR3 DNA: TGTGCTAGTGGTTTTCCCCCGGGACAGGGAAGAACGAGGGAGACCCAGTACTTC. It specifies CASGFPPGQGRTRETQYF.

The chain links TRBV7-8 to TRBJ1-1; no clear D. The germline V and J ends were trimmed by 2 bases and 1 base, with 8 bases remaining between them. Germline values: CDR1 SGHVS, CDR2 FQNEAQ. The CDR3 spans 14 residues. The CDR3: CASSLTSENTEAFF. The CDR3 DNA follows: TGTGCCAGCAGCTTAACGTCAGAGAACACTGAAGCTTTCTTT.

The chain couples TRBV5-4 to TRBJ2-7, with D uncertain. Deletions cut 4 bases from V and 1 base from J, with 3 bases between. Germline V gene data show CDR1 as SGHNT and CDR2 as YYREEE (reference sequence). The CDR3 contains 11 residues. The CDR3: CASSNSYEQYF. The CDR3 DNA reads as TGTGCCAGCAGCAATTCCTACGAGCAGTACTTC.

J is TRBJ2-5 and V is TRBV30, with D unclear. Trimming took off 4 bases at V and 2 bases at J, with 17 bases between the two ends. Germline V gives CDR1 GTSNPN, CDR2 SVGIG (reference sequence). CDR3 length equals 15 residues. The CDR3 loop is CAWNIDLQRQETQYF. The CDR3 DNA reads as TGTGCCTGGAATATCGACCTACAGAGACAAGAGACCCAGTACTTC.

The chain uses TRBV19 and TRBJ1-2, with unresolved D. The V end was cut by 8 bases, the J end by 8 bases, with 15 bases between. CDR3 length: 12 residues. Per germline, CDR1 LNHDA and CDR2 SQIVND (reference sequence). CDR3 loop: CASHEWQVGYTF. Written as DNA, the CDR3 is TGTGCCAGTCATGAGTGGCAGGTCGGCTACACCTTC.

This sequence joins TRBV21-1 and TRBJ1-3; TRBD1, the table's D call, was not compared with the DNA. TRBV21-1 is a pseudogene. This CDR3 region has 14 residues. The CDR3 coding sequence is TGTGCCAGCAGCAAAGCCACAGGCGGAGACACCATATATTTT. Encoded protein: CASSKATGGDTIYF.

The J gene is TRBJ2-7, the V gene TRBV7-9, with 8 bases aligning to TRBD1. Per the germline V gene, CDR1 is SEHNR and CDR2 is FQNEAQ (reference sequence). The length of the CDR3 is 15 residues. V shed 1 base, J shed 5 bases, and the junction held 7 bases outside the gene matches. The CDR3 sequence is CASSLVKDREHEQYF. The CDR3 region has the DNA TGTGCCAGCAGCTTAGTTAAGGACAGGGAACACGAGCAGTACTTC.

The chain employs TRBV10-3 and TRBJ2-1, with 9 bases that match TRBD2. The CDR3 has 16 residues. V gave up 2 bases and J gave up 1 base; unmatched junction bases: 3. Looked up from germline, CDR1 is ENHRY and CDR2 is SYGVKD. The CDR3 coding sequence is TGTGCCATCAGTGAGGGGACTAGCTATTCCTACAATGAGCAGTTCTTC. Protein product: CAISEGTSYSYNEQFF.

J is TRBJ2-3 and V is TRBV4-1; TRBD1 matches 8 bases. The CDR3 runs to 13 residues. With V trimmed by 5 bases and J by 4 bases, 2 bases remained unmatched. CDR1 and CDR2 from the germline V gene are MGHRA and YSYEKL. The CDR3 here is CASSGQGSDTQYF. CDR3 nucleotide sequence: TGCGCCAGCAGCGGACAGGGATCAGATACGCAGTATTTT.

This clone appeared a single time. V gene TRBV11-1 combines with J gene TRBJ1-1, with 7 bases identical to TRBD1. Per the germline V gene, CDR1 is SGHAT and CDR2 is FQDESV (reference sequence). The CDR3 consists of 13 residues. Germline trimming cut 7 bases from V and 2 bases from J; bases unmatched to any gene: 4. CDR3 sequence: CASTTGINTEAFF. Here the CDR3 DNA reads TGTGCCAGCACGACAGGGATTAACACTGAAGCTTTCTTT.

This sequence joins TRBV5-5 and TRBJ1-6; no clear D gene. The length of the CDR3 is 12 residues. Germline loops: CDR1 SGHKS, CDR2 YYEKEE (reference sequence). Trimming took 4 bases from V and 12 from J, leaving 11 bases between them. Here the CDR3 DNA reads TGTGCCAGCAGCCTGGGGATCGGACCCCTCCACTTT. Protein: CASSLGIGPLHF.

The chain links TRBV18 to TRBJ2-7, with no clear D. The germline V gene encodes CDR1 KGHSH and CDR2 LQKENI. The CDR3 has 12 residues. Trimming took off 4 bases at V and 4 bases at J, with 8 bases between the two ends. In nucleotides, the CDR3 is TGTGCCAGCTCACATAAAACGTACGAGCAGTACTTC. Its protein is CASSHKTYEQYF.

The chain couples TRBV14 to TRBJ1-1; no reliable D call. The CDR3 covers 14 residues. Per the germline V gene, CDR1 is SGHDN and CDR2 is FVKESK. V lost 4 bases to trimming and J lost 1 base, with 10 bases between them. Here the CDR3 reads CASSPGGGNTEAFF. As DNA, the CDR3 is TGTGCCAGCAGCCCTGGCGGAGGGAACACTGAAGCTTTCTTT. Full variable domain (outside the CDR3, taken from reference TRBV14 and TRBJ1-1): EAGVTQFPSHSVIEKGQTVTLRCDPISGHDNLYWYRRVMGKEIKFLLHFVKESKQDESGMPNNRFLAERTGGTYSTLKVQPAELEDSGVYFCASSPGGGNTEAFFGQGTRLTVV.

CDR3 loop: CASTHRGKNTEAFF. The CDR3 bases are TGCGCCAGCACCCACCGAGGGAAGAACACTGAAGCTTTCTTT. The V and J genes are TRBV5-1 and TRBJ1-1; no firm D call. The CDR3 totals 14 residues. Germline V gives CDR1 SGHRS, CDR2 YFSETQ. Deletions cut 6 bases from V and 1 base from J, with 13 bases between.

In this sample, this clone turned up once. The chain uses TRBV5-1 and TRBJ2-5; D uncertain. This CDR3 region has 13 residues. Trimming stripped 0 bases from V and 3 bases from J, with 6 bases between. Germline loops: CDR1 SGHRS, CDR2 YFSETQ. In DNA, the CDR3 is TGCGCCAGCAGCTTGGGAGTAGAAGAGACCCAGTACTTC. It translates to CASSLGVEETQYF.

The chain couples TRBV7-3 to TRBJ2-3, with D unresolved. CDR1 and CDR2 from the germline V gene are SGHTA and FQGTGA. There are 13 residues in the CDR3. Between the trimmed V and J ends, which lost 5 bases and 8 bases, there was a span of 14 bases. Written as DNA, the CDR3 is TGTGCCAGCAGCCCCTCCGTAGGGCCTACGCAGTATTTT. As protein: CASSPSVGPTQYF.

The chain joins TRBV7-2 to TRBJ1-6; D is possibly TRBD1 (6 bases). The CDR3 is 16 amino acids. In germline, CDR1 is SGHTA, CDR2 FQGNSA. Trimming took off 3 bases at V and 9 bases at J, with 18 bases between the two ends. The CDR3 spells CASSLSGSIRGSPLHF. The CDR3 DNA is TGTGCCAGCAGCTTGTCCGGGTCGATCAGGGGTTCACCCCTCCACTTT.

The chain recombines TRBV6-1 with TRBJ1-2; unclear D gene. Per germline, CDR1 MNHNS and CDR2 SASEGT. The CDR3 runs to 13 residues. Trimming shortened V by 2 bases and J by 3 bases, and 7 bases separated the two germline ends. CDR3 sequence reads: CASSERPDYGYTF. CDR3 sequence (DNA): TGTGCCAGCAGTGAAAGGCCTGACTATGGCTACACCTTC.

The rearrangement uses TRBV5-1 and TRBJ2-1; D might be TRBD1 (6 bases). This CDR3 region has 15 residues. V was pared by 2 bases and J by 5 bases, with 14 bases between. Germline values: CDR1 SGHRS, CDR2 YFSETQ. The CDR3 nucleotides are TGCGCCAGCAGCTTACAGGGAGCGGAAAACAATGAGCAGTTCTTC. Its protein is CASSLQGAENNEQFF.

The V and J genes are TRBV29-1 and TRBJ2-3; tentatively, D is TRBD2 (5 bases). Germline V CDR1 and CDR2: SQVTM, ANQGSEA. Trimming took 3 bases from V and 3 from J, leaving 10 bases between them. CDR3 length: 13 amino acids. Written as DNA, the CDR3 is TGCAGCGTTGATCTGCTAGCTACAGATACGCAGTATTTT. This codes for CSVDLLATDTQYF.

This chain connects TRBV7-9 to TRBJ2-2, with D uncertain. The germline gives CDR1 SEHNR, CDR2 FQNEAQ (reference sequence). Trimming took off 5 bases at V and 5 bases at J, with 9 bases between the two ends. CDR3 length: 13 residues. In DNA form, the CDR3 reads TGTGCCAGCAGCCCCCCGCGGACCGGGGAGCTGTTTTTT. It codes for CASSPPRTGELFF.

The chain uses TRBV27 and TRBJ1-2; weak D call: TRBD1 (6 bases). Germline CDR1 and CDR2: MNHEY and SMNVEV (reference sequence). The CDR3 loop spans 13 amino acids. Trimming shortened V by 4 bases and J by 6 bases, and 12 bases separated the two germline ends. The CDR3 spells CASSSGGHHGYTF. The CDR3 DNA reads TGTGCCAGCAGTTCGGGGGGGCACCATGGCTACACCTTC.